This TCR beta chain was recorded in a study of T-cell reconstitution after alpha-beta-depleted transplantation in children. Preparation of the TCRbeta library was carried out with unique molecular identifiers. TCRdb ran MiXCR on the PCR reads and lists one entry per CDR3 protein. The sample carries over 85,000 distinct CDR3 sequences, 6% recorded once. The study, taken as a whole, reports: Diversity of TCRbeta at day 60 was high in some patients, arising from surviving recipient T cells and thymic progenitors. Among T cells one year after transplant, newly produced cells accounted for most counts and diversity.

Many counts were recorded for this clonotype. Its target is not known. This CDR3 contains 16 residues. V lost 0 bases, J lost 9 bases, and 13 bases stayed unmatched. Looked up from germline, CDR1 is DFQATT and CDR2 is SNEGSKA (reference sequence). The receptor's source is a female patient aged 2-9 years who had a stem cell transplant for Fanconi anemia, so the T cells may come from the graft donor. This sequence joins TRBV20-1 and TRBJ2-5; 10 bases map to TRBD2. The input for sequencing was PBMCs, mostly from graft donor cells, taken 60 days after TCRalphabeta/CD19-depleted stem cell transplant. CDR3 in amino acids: CSARDNIDLAGAPQYF. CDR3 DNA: TGCAGTGCTAGAGATAACATAGATCTAGCGGGAGCTCCCCAGTACTTC.